This is a list of T cell receptor beta chains from one sample in a study of metastatic and nonmetastatic thyroid tumors. TCRdb re-processed the PCR reads through MiXCR. This table has about 21,000 clones, 10% to 15% appearing once. Material: blood. The receptors shown here come from a female donor with papillary thyroid cancer or a benign thyroid nodule (not recorded which). Some clones in this sample may be carry-over from other donors' samples. Both conserved end residues are part of each CDR3. A D gene is named only where the DNA matches it firmly. The listing skips clone size in some rows; elsewhere it reads once, few, many or a size class.

clone_size,v_call,d_call,j_call,cdr3_nt,cdr3_aa
medium-sized,TRBV25-1,-,TRBJ1-3,TGTGCCAGCAGTGAATCCCGGACAGCCGGAAACACCATATATTTT,CASSESRTAGNTIYF
many,TRBV5-1,TRBD2,TRBJ2-7,TGCGCCAGCAGCTTGGATCGGGGGGACGCCTACGAGCAGTACTTC,CASSLDRGDAYEQYF
many,TRBV6-4,TRBD2,TRBJ2-1,TGTGCCAGCAGTGACGGGACTAGCGCTGACTACAATGAGCAGTTCTTC,CASSDGTSADYNEQFF
many,TRBV5-1,TRBD1,TRBJ2-5,TGCGCCAGCAGCCGGGACAGGGGTGAGACCCAGTACTTC,CASSRDRGETQYF
many,TRBV5-1,TRBD1,TRBJ1-2,TGCGCCAGCAGCTTGGAACTTGCGACAGGGGGCGGCTACACCTTC,CASSLELATGGGYTF
many,TRBV6-5,TRBD2,TRBJ2-5,TGTGCCAGCAGTTACTCGAAACGGGAGCGGGGGGGCCAAGAGACCCAGTACTTC,CASSYSKRERGGQETQYF
-,TRBV27,TRBD1,TRBJ2-1,TGTGCCAGCAGTTTATTTGGACAGGGGGTTAATGAGCAGTTCTTC,CASSLFGQGVNEQFF
many,TRBV20-1,-,TRBJ1-3,TGCAGTGCTGTCAGGGACACCATATATTTT,CSAVRDTIYF
medium-sized,TRBV6-1,-,TRBJ2-2,TGTGCCAGCAGCCGGGACACTAACACCGGGGAGCTGTTTTTT,CASSRDTNTGELFF
many,TRBV27,-,TRBJ2-5,TGTGCCAGCAGGCGGGGTCAAGAGACCCAGTACTTC,CASRRGQETQYF
-,TRBV27,-,TRBJ1-6,TGTGCCAGCGCTGGGAGGGTGAATTCACCACTCCACTTT,CASAGRVNSPLHF
-,TRBV5-1,-,TRBJ1-6,TGCGCCAACAGCCTTGGACAGAATAATTCACCCCTCCACTTT,CANSLGQNNSPLHF
many,TRBV2,-,TRBJ1-2,TGTGCCAGCAGCGAACTCGCAGCGGGGGGCCTTTATGGCTACACCTTC,CASSELAAGGLYGYTF
few,TRBV2,-,TRBJ2-3,TGTGCCAGCAGTGTGTCAGGGGCCTCTGATACGCAGTATTTT,CASSVSGASDTQYF
many,TRBV7-2,-,TRBJ1-2,TGTGCCAGCAGCTTAGGAGGGGCGCGTGGCTACACCTTC,CASSLGGARGYTF
many,TRBV11-2,-,TRBJ2-7,TGTGCCAGCAGTCGTGGGACGGGGTACGAGCAGTACTTC,CASSRGTGYEQYF
medium-sized,TRBV12-3/TRBV12-4,-,TRBJ2-7,TGTGCCAGCAGTTTAGATTGGGGGGCACCCTACGAGCAGTACTTC,CASSLDWGAPYEQYF
many,TRBV9,TRBD1,TRBJ1-4,TGTGCCAGCAGCGTAGGTCAGGGGGCGTGGGAAAAACTGTTTTTT,CASSVGQGAWEKLFF
many,TRBV5-1,TRBD2,TRBJ2-1,TGCGCCAGCAGCTTGGTTAGCGGGACTAGAACCAATGAGCAGTTCTTC,CASSLVSGTRTNEQFF
many,TRBV7-2,-,TRBJ2-7,TGTGCCAGCAGCCCGCGGGCCCGATCGGGGGAGCAGTACTTC,CASSPRARSGEQYF
medium-sized,TRBV19,-,TRBJ1-6,TGTGCCAGTACGGCCAGAGAGAATTCACCCCTCCACTTT,CASTARENSPLHF
many,TRBV6-4,TRBD2,TRBJ2-1,TGTGCCAGCAGTGACTCGGCTAGCGGGTCCCCCCGGCAGTTCTTC,CASSDSASGSPRQFF
many,TRBV6-2/TRBV6-3,-,TRBJ1-5,TGTGCCAGCAGTTACAAGCAGGGGCATAGCAATCAGCCCCAGCATTTT,CASSYKQGHSNQPQHF
many,TRBV6-6,TRBD1,TRBJ1-1,TGTGCCAGCACCAGGAAATCGGGACAGGGAGCCCCATTCGCTGAAGCTTTCTTT,CASTRKSGQGAPFAEAFF
many,TRBV5-1,-,TRBJ1-2,TGCGCCAGCAGCTTGCCCAGGCCCAACTATGGCTACACCTTC,CASSLPRPNYGYTF
-,TRBV20-1,-,TRBJ2-4,TGCAGTGCTAGAGATCCCGGGCGGGGTGCGGGGAACATTCAGTACTTC,CSARDPGRGAGNIQYF
many,TRBV9,-,TRBJ2-1,TGTGCCAGCAGCGTTGGAGGGGCCTCCTACAATGAGCAGTTCTTC,CASSVGGASYNEQFF
many,TRBV6-2/TRBV6-3,-,TRBJ2-3,TGTGCCAGCAGTTACGTTCAGGTTGGAGATACGCAGTATTTT,CASSYVQVGDTQYF
many,TRBV19,-,TRBJ2-6,TGTGCCAGTAGCCGACAGAGCTCTGGGGCCAACGTCCTGACTTTC,CASSRQSSGANVLTF
many,TRBV14,-,TRBJ1-6,TGTGCCAGCAGCCGAACCCCCCAGGGTAATTCACCCCTCCACTTT,CASSRTPQGNSPLHF
many,TRBV12-5,-,TRBJ2-7,TGTGCTAGTGGTTTGGGGGCGGTGGCTAGACTAGGCGAGCAGTACTTC,CASGLGAVARLGEQYF
many,TRBV5-1,-,TRBJ1-1,TGCGCCAGCAGCTTTGCTTCCGGGACTGGGTCTGAAGCTTTCTTT,CASSFASGTGSEAFF
many,TRBV27,TRBD1,TRBJ2-7,TGTGCCAGCAAGATTAGTCGAGGGGGCTTTTACGAGCAGTACTTC,CASKISRGGFYEQYF
many,TRBV7-6,-,TRBJ2-7,TGTGCCAGCAGCCCCCCACAGGGTGTCCAGTACTTC,CASSPPQGVQYF
many,TRBV7-9,-,TRBJ1-2,TGTGCCAGCAGCTTGGACAGCCTATATGGCTACACCTTC,CASSLDSLYGYTF
-,TRBV27,TRBD1,TRBJ1-2,TGTGCCAGCAGTCCGGACAGGGCTAACCATTGCTACACCTTC,CASSPDRANHCYTF
many,TRBV5-1,-,TRBJ2-3,TGCGCCAGCAGCTTACGGGAGCGCGGCACAGATACGCAGTATTTT,CASSLRERGTDTQYF
-,TRBV7-9,-,TRBJ1-1,TGTGCCAGCAGCCTACCTGGAGGGGGGACTGAATCTTTCTTT,CASSLPGGGTESFF
once,TRBV7-9,-,TRBJ1-2,TGTGCCAGCAGCTATGGACATGCCTCTAACTATGGCTACACCTTC,CASSYGHASNYGYTF
-,TRBV11-2,-,TRBJ1-1,TGTGCCAGCAGCTCCAAGGGGGTTCTGGACACTGAGGCTTTCTTT,CASSSKGVLDTEAFF
many,TRBV27,-,TRBJ2-1,TGTGCCAGCAGTTTCGTCGAGACAGGCAATGAGCAGTTCTTC,CASSFVETGNEQFF
medium-sized,TRBV28,-,TRBJ2-7,TGTGCCAGCGGACAATCCTACGAGCAGTACTTC,CASGQSYEQYF
many,TRBV6-1,-,TRBJ1-2,TGTGCCAGCAGTCGCGTGGGCTATGGCTACACCTTC,CASSRVGYGYTF
many,TRBV24-1,-,TRBJ2-2,TGTGCCACCAGTGATTTCGGCGGGATGCCGAACACCGGGGAGCTGTTTTTT,CATSDFGGMPNTGELFF
many,TRBV12-3/TRBV12-4,-,TRBJ1-5,TGTGCCAGCAGAGGGGGGGCGGGCAATCAGCCCCAGCATTTT,CASRGGAGNQPQHF
many,TRBV7-8,TRBD1,TRBJ1-3,TGTGCCAGCAGCTGGGGCAGGGGGAAAGTAGCTGGAAACACCATATATTTT,CASSWGRGKVAGNTIYF
once,TRBV20-1,TRBD1,TRBJ1-1,TGCAGTGCCCGGCATGTTGGCAGGGGGTACTCTGAAGCTTTCTTT,CSARHVGRGYSEAFF
many,TRBV28,-,TRBJ1-6,TGTGCCAGCAGCTTCTGGGCGGGTAATTCACCCCTCCACTTT,CASSFWAGNSPLHF
-,TRBV24-1,-,TRBJ2-2,TGTGCCACCAGTGGAGGTACCGGGGAGCTGTTTTTT,CATSGGTGELFF
-,TRBV9,-,TRBJ2-5,TGTGCCAGCAGCGTCCGGGGAAGGTCAGGAGAGACCCAGTACTTC,CASSVRGRSGETQYF
-,TRBV19,-,TRBJ2-7,TGTGCCAGTAGCCAGATAGGGAACTCCTACGAGCAGTACTTC,CASSQIGNSYEQYF
-,TRBV28,-,TRBJ2-7,TGTGCCAGCAGTCCGACGTTGACTAGAGGCATCTACGAGCAGTACTTT,CASSPTLTRGIYEQYF
many,TRBV20-1,-,TRBJ2-2,TGCAGTGCTATTGACATAGTGGGGGGAAACACCGGGGAGCTGTTTTTT,CSAIDIVGGNTGELFF
many,TRBV7-6,-,TRBJ1-1,TGTGCCAGCAGCTTAGAGGCGGTGAACACTGAAGCTTTCTTT,CASSLEAVNTEAFF
-,TRBV11-2,TRBD1,TRBJ1-1,TGTGCCATCAGGCCTTCAGGGGGCTGGGCCACTGAAGCTTTCTTT,CAIRPSGGWATEAFF
medium-sized,TRBV28,-,TRBJ1-2,TGTGCCAGCAGTTTAGAGGGGGGTAACTATGGCTACACCTTC,CASSLEGGNYGYTF
-,TRBV19,TRBD2,TRBJ2-1,TGTGCCAGTAACCCCAAACAACTAGCGGGAGGGTACAATGAGCAGTTCTTC,CASNPKQLAGGYNEQFF
many,TRBV7-2,-,TRBJ1-6,TGTGCCAGCAGCTTGGACAGAACCGATAATTCACCCCTCCACTTT,CASSLDRTDNSPLHF
many,TRBV28,TRBD1,TRBJ2-7,TGTGCCAGCAGTTTCGGACAGGGGAGGGCCGAGCAGTACTTC,CASSFGQGRAEQYF